The clone carrying this TCR beta chain occurred a few times. This sample was included in a study of T cell repertoires in cytomegalovirus infection. The length of the CDR3 is 14 residues. In germline, CDR1 is DFQATT, CDR2 SNEGSKA (reference sequence). J was trimmed by 6 bases and V by 3 bases; bases with no gene match: 7. MiXCR, applied by TCRdb to the reads, yields one record per CDR3 protein. The data show about 360,000 distinct CDR3 sequences, around 18% seen once. The sequencing sample was made of PBMCs. J is TRBJ1-5 and V is TRBV20-1; TRBD1 matches at 8 bases. The receptor comes from a human donor in good health (CMV status not recorded). Some clones in this sample may be carry-over from other donors' samples. CDR3 region: CSASPSGGGQPQHF. The CDR3 coding sequence is TGCAGTGCTAGTCCCTCAGGGGGCGGTCAGCCCCAGCATTTT.